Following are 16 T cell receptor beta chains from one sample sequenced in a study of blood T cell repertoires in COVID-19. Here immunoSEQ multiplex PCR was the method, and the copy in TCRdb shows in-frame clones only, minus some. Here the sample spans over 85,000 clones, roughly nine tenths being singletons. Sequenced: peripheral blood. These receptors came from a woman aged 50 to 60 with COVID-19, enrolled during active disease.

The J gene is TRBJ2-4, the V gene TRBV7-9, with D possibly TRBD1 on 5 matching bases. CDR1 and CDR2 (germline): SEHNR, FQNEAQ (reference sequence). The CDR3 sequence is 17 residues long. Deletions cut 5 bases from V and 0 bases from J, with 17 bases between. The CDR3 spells CASSPGLWEKAKNIQYF. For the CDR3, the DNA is TGTGCCAGCAGCCCAGGGTTGTGGGAAAAAGCCAAAAACATTCAGTACTTC.

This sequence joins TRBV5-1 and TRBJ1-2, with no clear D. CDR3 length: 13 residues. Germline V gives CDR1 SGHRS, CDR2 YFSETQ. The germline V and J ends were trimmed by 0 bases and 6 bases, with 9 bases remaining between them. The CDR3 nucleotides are TGCGCCAGCAGCTTGGCCGTCGGAGATGGCTACACCTTC. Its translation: CASSLAVGDGYTF.

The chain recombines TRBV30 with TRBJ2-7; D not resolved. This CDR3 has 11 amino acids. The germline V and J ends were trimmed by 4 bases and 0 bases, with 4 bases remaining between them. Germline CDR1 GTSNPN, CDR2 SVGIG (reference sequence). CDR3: CAWTNSYEQYF. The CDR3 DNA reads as TGTGCCTGGACCAACTCCTACGAGCAGTACTTC.

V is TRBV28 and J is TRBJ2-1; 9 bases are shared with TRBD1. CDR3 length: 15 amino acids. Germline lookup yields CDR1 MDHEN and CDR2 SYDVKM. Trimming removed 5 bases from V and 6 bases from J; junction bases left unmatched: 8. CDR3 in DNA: TGTGCCAGCAGTATTCCGGGACAGGGCTTCAATGAGCAGTTCTTC. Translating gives CASSIPGQGFNEQFF.

The CDR3 region is CSASVDGRSTDTQYF. Here the CDR3 DNA reads TGCAGTGCTAGTGTTGACGGGAGAAGCACAGATACGCAGTATTTT. This rearrangement joins TRBV20-1 to TRBJ2-3; tentative D call: TRBD2 (6 bases). Germline loops: CDR1 DFQATT, CDR2 SNEGSKA (reference sequence). With 3 bases removed from V and 0 bases from J, the gap between germline ends came to 13 bases. This CDR3 is built from 15 residues.

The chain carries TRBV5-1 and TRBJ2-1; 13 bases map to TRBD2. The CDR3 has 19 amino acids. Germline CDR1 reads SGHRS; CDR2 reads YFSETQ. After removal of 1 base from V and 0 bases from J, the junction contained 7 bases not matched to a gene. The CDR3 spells CASSLWGLAGLSSYNEQFF. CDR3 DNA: TGCGCCAGCAGCTTGTGGGGACTAGCGGGGCTCAGCTCCTACAATGAGCAGTTCTTC.

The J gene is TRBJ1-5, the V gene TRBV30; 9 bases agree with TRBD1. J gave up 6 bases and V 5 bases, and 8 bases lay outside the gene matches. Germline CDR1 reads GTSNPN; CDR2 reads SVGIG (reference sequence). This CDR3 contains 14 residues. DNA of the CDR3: TGTGCCTGGGGGACAGGGAGTAGGGCTCAGCCCCAGCATTTT. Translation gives CAWGTGSRAQPQHF. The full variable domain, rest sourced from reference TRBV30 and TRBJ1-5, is SQTIHQWPATLVQPVGSPLSLECTVEGTSNPNLYWYRQAAGRGLQLLFYSVGIGQISSEVPQNLSASRPQDRQFILSSKKLLLSDSGFYLCAWGTGSRAQPQHFGDGTRLSIL.

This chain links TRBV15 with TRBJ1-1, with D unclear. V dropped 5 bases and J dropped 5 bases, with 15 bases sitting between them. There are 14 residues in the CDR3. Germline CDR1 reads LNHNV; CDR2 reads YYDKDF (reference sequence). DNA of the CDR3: TGTGCCACCAGCGAAGAGGAGAGGCGAACTGAAGCTTTCTTT. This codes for CATSEEERRTEAFF.

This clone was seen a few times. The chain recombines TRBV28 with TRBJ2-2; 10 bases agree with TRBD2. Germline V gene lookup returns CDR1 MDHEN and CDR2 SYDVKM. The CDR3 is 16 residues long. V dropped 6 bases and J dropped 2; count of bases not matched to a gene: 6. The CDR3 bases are TGTGCCAGCAGCTTAAGCGGGGGGGGTAACACCGGGGAGCTGTTTTTT. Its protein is CASSLSGGGNTGELFF.

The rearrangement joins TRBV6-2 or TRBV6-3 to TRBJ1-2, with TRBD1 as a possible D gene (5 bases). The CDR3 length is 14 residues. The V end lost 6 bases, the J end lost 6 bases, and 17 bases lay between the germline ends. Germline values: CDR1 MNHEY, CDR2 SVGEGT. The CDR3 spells CASSLRVSLDGYTF. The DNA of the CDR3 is TGTGCCAGCAGCCTCAGGGTCTCGCTGGATGGCTACACCTTC.

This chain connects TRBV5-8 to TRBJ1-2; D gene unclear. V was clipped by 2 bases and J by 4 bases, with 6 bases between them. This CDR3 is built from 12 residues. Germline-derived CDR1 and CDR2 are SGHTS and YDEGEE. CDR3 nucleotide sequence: TGTGCCAGCAGCTTCGAGAGCTATGGCTACACCTTC. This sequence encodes CASSFESYGYTF.

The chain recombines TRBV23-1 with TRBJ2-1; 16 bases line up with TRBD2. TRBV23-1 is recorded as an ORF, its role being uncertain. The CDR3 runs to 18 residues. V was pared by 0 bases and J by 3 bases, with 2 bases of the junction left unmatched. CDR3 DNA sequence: TGCGCCAGCAGTCAATCGGGACTAGCGGGGGGGAGCTACAATGAGCAGTTCTTC. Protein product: CASSQSGLAGGSYNEQFF.

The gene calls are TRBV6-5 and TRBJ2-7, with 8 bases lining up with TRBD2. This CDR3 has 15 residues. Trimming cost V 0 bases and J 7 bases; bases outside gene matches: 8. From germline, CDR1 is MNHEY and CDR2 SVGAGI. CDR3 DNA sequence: TGTGCCAGCAGTTACTCAACGGGGGGGCCTAGAGAGCAGTACTTC. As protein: CASSYSTGGPREQYF.

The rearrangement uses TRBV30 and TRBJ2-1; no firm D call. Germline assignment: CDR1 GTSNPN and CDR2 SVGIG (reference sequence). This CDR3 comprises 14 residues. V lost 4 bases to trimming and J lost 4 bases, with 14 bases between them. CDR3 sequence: CAWTPLGSYNEQFF. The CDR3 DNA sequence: TGTGCCTGGACCCCCCTCGGGTCGTACAATGAGCAGTTCTTC.

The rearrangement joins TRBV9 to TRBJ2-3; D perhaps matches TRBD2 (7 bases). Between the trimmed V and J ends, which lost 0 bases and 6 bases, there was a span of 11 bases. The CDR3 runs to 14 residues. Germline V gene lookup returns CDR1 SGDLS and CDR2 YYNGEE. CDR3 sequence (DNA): TGTGCCAGCAGCGTAGCGGGGGGCGGGGATACGCAGTATTTT. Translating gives CASSVAGGGDTQYF.

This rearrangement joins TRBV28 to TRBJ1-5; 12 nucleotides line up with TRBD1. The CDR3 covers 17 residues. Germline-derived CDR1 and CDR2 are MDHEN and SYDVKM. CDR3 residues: CLSLPGQGAYSNQPQHF. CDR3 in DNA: TGTCTAAGTCTACCGGGACAGGGGGCTTATAGCAATCAGCCCCAGCATTTT.